This entry concerns a single T cell receptor beta chain. This sample is part of a study of blood T cell repertoires in COVID-19. In germline, CDR1 is LGHDT, CDR2 YNNKEL (reference sequence). This CDR3 spans 14 amino acids. V dropped 1 base and J dropped 1 base, with 6 bases sitting between them. Measured with immunoSEQ multiplex PCR; TCRdb has only the in-frame clones, and not every one. The repertoire consists of roughly 62,000 clones, with approximately 80% occurring once and the leading ten covering over 20%. This sequence originates from an elderly woman with active or convalescent COVID-19. The sequenced sample was peripheral blood. The rearrangement links TRBV3-1 (or the pseudogene TRBV3-2) to TRBJ2-3, with D perhaps matching TRBD2 (6 bases). CDR3 sequence reads: CASSQGGGTDTQYF. The CDR3 nucleotides are TGTGCCAGCAGCCAAGGCGGGGGCACAGATACGCAGTATTTT.